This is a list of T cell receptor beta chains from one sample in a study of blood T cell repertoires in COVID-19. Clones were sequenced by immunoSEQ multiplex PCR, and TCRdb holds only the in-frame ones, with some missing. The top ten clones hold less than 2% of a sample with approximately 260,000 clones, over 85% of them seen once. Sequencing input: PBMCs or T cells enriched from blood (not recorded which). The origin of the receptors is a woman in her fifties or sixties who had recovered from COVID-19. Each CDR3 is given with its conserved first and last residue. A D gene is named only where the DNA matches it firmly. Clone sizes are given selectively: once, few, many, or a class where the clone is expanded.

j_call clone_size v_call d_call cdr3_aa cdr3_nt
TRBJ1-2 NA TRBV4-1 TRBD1 CASSQGGTGSFRGYTF TGCGCCAGCAGCCAAGGAGGGACAGGGAGTTTTAGGGGCTACACCTTC
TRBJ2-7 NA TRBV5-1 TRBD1 CASSQGQGIGYEQYF TGCGCCAGCAGCCAGGGACAGGGGATAGGCTACGAGCAGTACTTC
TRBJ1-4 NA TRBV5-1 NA CASSLHPGFGEKLFF TGCGCCAGCAGCTTGCATCCAGGGTTTGGTGAAAAACTGTTTTTT
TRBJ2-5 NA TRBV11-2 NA CASSLGSVQETQYF TGTGCCAGCAGCTTAGGGAGTGTACAAGAGACCCAGTACTTC
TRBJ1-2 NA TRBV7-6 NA CASSYANFPNYGYTF TGTGCCAGCAGCTACGCTAACTTTCCTAACTATGGCTACACCTTC
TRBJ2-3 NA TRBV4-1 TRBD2 CASSQELADSTDTQYF TGCGCCAGCAGCCAAGAACTAGCGGATTCCACAGATACGCAGTATTTT
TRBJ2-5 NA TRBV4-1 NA CASSLPPAGETQYF TGCGCCAGCAGCCTACCACCTGCAGGAGAGACCCAGTACTTC
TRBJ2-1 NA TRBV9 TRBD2 CASSVEGSGGGDNEQFF TGTGCCAGCAGCGTAGAAGGTAGCGGGGGTGGTGACAATGAGCAGTTCTTC
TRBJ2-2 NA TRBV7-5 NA CARSLLLAGVNTGELFF TGTGCCAGAAGCTTATTGCTAGCGGGGGTGAACACCGGGGAGCTGTTTTTT
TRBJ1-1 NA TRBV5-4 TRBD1 CASSFRDRVSEAFF TGTGCCAGCAGCTTCCGGGACAGGGTCTCTGAAGCTTTCTTT
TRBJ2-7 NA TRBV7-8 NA CASSVQGRTVNEQYF TGTGCCAGCAGCGTACAGGGCCGGACAGTAAACGAGCAGTACTTC
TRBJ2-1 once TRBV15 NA CATSRDQGYEQFF TGTGCCACCAGCAGAGATCAGGGGTATGAGCAGTTCTTC
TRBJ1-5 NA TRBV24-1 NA CATSDSQNQPQHF TGTGCCACCAGTGATTCCCAAAATCAGCCCCAGCATTTT
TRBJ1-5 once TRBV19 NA CASSMGEGEVQPQHF TGTGCCAGTAGTATGGGTGAGGGGGAAGTTCAGCCCCAGCATTTT
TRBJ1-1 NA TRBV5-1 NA CASSLVLSENTEAFF TGCGCCAGCAGCTTGGTCCTATCCGAGAACACTGAAGCTTTCTTT
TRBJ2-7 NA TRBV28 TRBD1 CASNRGTGIDEQYF TGTGCCAGCAATAGGGGGACAGGGATCGACGAGCAGTACTTC
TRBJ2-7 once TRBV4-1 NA CASSQVGGYEQYF TGCGCCAGCAGCCAAGTAGGGGGCTACGAGCAGTACTTC
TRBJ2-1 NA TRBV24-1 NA CATSPSPTYNEQFF TGTGCCACCAGTCCGAGCCCTACGTACAATGAGCAGTTCTTC
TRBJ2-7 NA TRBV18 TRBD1 CASSPAGTGGHEQYF TGTGCCAGCTCACCCGCCGGGACAGGGGGTCACGAGCAGTACTTC
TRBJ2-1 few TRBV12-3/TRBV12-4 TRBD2 CASSGGPGNEQFF TGTGCCAGCTCGGGGGGGCCGGGCAATGAGCAGTTCTTC
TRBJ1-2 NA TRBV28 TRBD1 CATTGTYGYTF TGTGCCACGACAGGGACCTATGGCTACACCTTC
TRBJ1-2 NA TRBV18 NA CASSPSEVAYGYTF TGTGCCAGCTCACCGAGCGAGGTTGCCTATGGCTACACCTTC
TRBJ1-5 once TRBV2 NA CASSGEHSSNQPQHF TGTGCCAGCAGCGGGGAACACAGTAGCAATCAGCCCCAGCATTTT
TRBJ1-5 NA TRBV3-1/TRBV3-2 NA CASSQDPGPYSNQPQHF TGTGCCAGCAGCCAAGATCCAGGGCCCTATAGCAATCAGCCCCAGCATTTT
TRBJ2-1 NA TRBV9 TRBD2 CASSVGAGDEQFF TGTGCCAGCAGCGTAGGGGCGGGAGACGAGCAGTTCTTC
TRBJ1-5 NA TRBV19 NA CASSALRDQPQHF TGTGCCAGTAGTGCCCTTCGGGATCAGCCCCAGCATTTT
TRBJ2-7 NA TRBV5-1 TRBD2 CASSITSGGAGEQYF TGCGCCAGCAGCATAACTAGCGGGGGGGCCGGCGAGCAGTACTTC
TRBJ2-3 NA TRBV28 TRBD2 CASWTSGGPSTDTQYF TGTGCCAGCTGGACTAGCGGGGGGCCTAGCACAGATACGCAGTATTTT
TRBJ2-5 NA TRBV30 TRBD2 CAWRQGTSTQETQYF TGTGCCTGGAGACAAGGGACTAGCACACAAGAGACCCAGTACTTC
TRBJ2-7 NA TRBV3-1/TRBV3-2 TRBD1 CASSQDLGTGGYEQYF TGTGCCAGCAGCCAAGATTTGGGGACAGGGGGCTACGAGCAGTACTTC
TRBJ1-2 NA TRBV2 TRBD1 CASSEGRGHGYTF TGTGCCAGCAGTGAAGGCAGGGGGCACGGCTACACCTTC